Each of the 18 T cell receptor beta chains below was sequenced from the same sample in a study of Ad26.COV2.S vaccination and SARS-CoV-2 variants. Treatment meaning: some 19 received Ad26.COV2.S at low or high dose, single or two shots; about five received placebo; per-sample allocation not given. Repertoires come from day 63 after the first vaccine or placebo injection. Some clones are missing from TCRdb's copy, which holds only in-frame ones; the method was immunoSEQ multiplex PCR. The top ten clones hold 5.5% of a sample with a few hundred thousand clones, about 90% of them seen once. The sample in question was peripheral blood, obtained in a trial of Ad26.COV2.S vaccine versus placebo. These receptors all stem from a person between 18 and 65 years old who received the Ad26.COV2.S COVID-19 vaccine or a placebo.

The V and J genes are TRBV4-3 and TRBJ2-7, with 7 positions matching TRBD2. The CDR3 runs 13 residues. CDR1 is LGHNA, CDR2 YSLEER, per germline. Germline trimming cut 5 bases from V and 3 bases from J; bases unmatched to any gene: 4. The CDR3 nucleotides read TGCGCCAGCAGCTCCTGGACTAGCTACGAGCAGTACTTC. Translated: CASSSWTSYEQYF.

CDR3 in DNA: TGCAGCGTGGACGACAGGAGAAGCCAGAACACTGAAGCTTTCTTT. Amino acid sequence: CSVDDRRSQNTEAFF. The rearrangement uses TRBV29-1 and TRBJ1-1; D is possibly TRBD1 (6 bases). The V end was cut by 6 bases, the J end by 1 base, with 18 bases between. The length of the CDR3 is 15 residues. CDR1 and CDR2 from the germline V gene are SQVTM and ANQGSEA.

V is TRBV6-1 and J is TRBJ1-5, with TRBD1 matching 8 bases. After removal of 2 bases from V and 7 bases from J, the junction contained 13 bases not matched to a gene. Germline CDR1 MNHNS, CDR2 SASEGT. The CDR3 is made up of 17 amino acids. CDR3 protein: CASSESEEGQAGQPQHF. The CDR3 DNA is TGTGCCAGCAGTGAATCCGAGGAGGGACAGGCCGGGCAGCCCCAGCATTTT.

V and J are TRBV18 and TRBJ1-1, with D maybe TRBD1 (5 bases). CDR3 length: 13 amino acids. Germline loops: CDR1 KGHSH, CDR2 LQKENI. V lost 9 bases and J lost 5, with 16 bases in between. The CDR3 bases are TGTGCCAGTTACTCCGCGGGGCATACTGAAGCTTTCTTT. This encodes CASYSAGHTEAFF.

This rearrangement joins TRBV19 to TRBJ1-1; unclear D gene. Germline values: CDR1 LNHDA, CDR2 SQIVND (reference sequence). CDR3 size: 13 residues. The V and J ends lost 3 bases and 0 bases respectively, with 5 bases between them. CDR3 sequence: CASSMNMNTEAFF. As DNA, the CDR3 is TGTGCCAGTAGTATGAATATGAACACTGAAGCTTTCTTT.

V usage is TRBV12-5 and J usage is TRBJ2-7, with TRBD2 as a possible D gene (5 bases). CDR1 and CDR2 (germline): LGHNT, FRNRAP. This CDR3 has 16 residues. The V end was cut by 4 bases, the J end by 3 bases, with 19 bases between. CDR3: CASGSRTHPVNYEQYF. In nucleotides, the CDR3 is TGTGCTAGTGGTTCCAGGACTCACCCGGTTAACTACGAGCAGTACTTC.

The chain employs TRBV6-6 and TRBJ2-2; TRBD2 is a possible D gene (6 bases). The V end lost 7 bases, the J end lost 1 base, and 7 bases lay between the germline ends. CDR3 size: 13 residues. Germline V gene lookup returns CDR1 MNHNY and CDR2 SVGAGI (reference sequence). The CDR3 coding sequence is TGTGCCAGCATGGAGGGGAACACCGGGGAGCTGTTTTTT. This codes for CASMEGNTGELFF.

CDR3 loop: CASSYASGSSYNEQFF. In nucleotides, the CDR3 is TGTGCCAGCAGTTACGCTAGCGGGAGCTCCTACAATGAGCAGTTCTTC. V and J are TRBV6-5 and TRBJ2-1; 10 bases align to TRBD2. The CDR3 is 16 residues long. Germline V gives CDR1 MNHEY, CDR2 SVGAGI. V lost 2 bases, J lost 0 bases, and 1 base stayed unmatched.

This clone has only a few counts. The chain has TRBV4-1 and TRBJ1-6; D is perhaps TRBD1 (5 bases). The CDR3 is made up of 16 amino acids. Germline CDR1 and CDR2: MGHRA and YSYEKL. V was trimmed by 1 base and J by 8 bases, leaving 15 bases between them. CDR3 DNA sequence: TGCGCCAGCAGCCAAGTGGGGCGCCAGGTAGATTCACCCCTCCACTTT. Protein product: CASSQVGRQVDSPLHF.

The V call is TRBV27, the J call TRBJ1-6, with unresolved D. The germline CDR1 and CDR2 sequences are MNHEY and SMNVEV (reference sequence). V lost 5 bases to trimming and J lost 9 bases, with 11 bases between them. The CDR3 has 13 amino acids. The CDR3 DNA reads TGTGCCAGCAGTCGGTCTAACGGTTCACCCCTCCACTTT. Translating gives CASSRSNGSPLHF.

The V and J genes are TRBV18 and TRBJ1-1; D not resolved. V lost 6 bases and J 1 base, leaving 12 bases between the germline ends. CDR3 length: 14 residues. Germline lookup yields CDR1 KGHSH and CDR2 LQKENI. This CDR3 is CASSPLPENTEAFF. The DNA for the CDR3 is TGTGCCAGCTCCCCCTTGCCCGAGAACACTGAAGCTTTCTTT.

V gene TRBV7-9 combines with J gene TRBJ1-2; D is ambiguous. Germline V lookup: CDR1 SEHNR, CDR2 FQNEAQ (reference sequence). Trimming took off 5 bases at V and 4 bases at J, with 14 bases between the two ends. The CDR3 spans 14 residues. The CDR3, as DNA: TGTGCCAGCAGCCCCTTGGAGAGTACCTATGGCTACACCTTC. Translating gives CASSPLESTYGYTF.

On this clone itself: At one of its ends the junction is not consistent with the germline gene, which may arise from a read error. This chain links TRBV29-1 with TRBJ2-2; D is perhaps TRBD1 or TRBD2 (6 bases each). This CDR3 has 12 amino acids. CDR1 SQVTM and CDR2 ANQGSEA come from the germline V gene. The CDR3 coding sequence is TGTGGGGGGCTTCAGAACACCGGGGAGCTGTTTTTT. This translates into CGGLQNTGELFF.

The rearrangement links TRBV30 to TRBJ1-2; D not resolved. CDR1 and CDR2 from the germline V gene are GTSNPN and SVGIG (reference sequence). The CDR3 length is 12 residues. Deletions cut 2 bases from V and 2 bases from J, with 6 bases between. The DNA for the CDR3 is TGTGCCTGGAGTCCCAGAAACTATGGCTACACCTTC. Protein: CAWSPRNYGYTF.

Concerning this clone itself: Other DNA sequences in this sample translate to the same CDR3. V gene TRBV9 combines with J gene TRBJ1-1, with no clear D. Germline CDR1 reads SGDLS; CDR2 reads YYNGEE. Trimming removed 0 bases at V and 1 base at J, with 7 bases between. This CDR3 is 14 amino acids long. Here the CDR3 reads CASSVVGGNTEAFF. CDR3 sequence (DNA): TGTGCCAGCAGCGTAGTCGGTGGGAACACTGAAGCTTTCTTT.

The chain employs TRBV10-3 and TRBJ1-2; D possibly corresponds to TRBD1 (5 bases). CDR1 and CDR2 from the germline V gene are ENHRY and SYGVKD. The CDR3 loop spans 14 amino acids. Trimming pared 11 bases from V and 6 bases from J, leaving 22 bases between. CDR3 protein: CASRGARRDDGYTF. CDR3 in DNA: TGTGCCTCCCGAGGGGCCCGCCGGGACGATGGCTACACCTTC.

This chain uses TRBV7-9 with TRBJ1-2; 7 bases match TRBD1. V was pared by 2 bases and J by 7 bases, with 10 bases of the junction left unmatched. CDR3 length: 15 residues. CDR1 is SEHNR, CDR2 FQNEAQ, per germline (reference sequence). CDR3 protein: CASSLSGGVLSGYTF. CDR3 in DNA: TGTGCCAGCAGCTTATCAGGGGGGGTACTCTCTGGCTACACCTTC.

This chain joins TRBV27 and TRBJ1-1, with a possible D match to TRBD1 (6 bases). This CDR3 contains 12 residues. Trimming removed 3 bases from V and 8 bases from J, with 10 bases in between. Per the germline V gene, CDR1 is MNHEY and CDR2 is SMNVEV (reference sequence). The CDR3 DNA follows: TGTGCCAGCAGTTTCCAGGGGACAGAAGCTTTCTTT. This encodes CASSFQGTEAFF.